Listed here is a single T cell receptor (beta chain). This sample stems from a study of identical twins. A single record per CDR3 protein comes from TCRdb applying MiXCR to the 5' RACE reads. The sample lists under 1 million distinct CDR3 sequences, 10% to 15% occurring once. In germline, CDR1 is SEHNR, CDR2 FQNEAQ (reference sequence). The CDR3 runs to 15 residues. V shed 5 bases and J 4 bases; nucleotides not matched to a gene: 8. The data also belong to a second study, concerning yellow fever vaccine responses in identical twins.

The receptor was isolated from a woman aged 18-29 years in good health. The sequenced material came from PBMCs. The rearrangement joins TRBV7-9 to TRBJ2-1, with TRBD2 matching 7 bases. CDR3 in DNA: TGTGCCAGCAGCGCCGTGGGAGCGGGGTACAATGAGCAGTTCTTC. It yields the protein CASSAVGAGYNEQFF.